This T cell receptor (beta chain) comes out of a study of blood T cell repertoires in COVID-19. Study information: The origin of the acute and convalescent COVID-19 samples was the United States, Italy and Spain. T cells, B-cell-depleted T cells, or PBMCs provided the cDNA or gDNA that served as material.

In the study's own analysis: Counts of nucleated cells, estimated from reference gene primer amplification, were obtained. Some clones are missing from TCRdb's copy, which holds only in-frame ones; the method was immunoSEQ multiplex PCR. That table supplies the V and J calls and clone size; D and trimming were determined from the DNA. Among several thousand clones listed, about 88% were seen once. The CDR3 runs 13 residues. Germline V gene data show CDR1 as SNHLY and CDR2 as FYNNEI. Deletions cut 4 bases from V and 10 bases from J, with 11 bases between. Source material: peripheral blood. The chain is built from TRBV2 and TRBJ1-6; the D gene is possibly TRBD1 (6 bases). This clonotype was sampled from a human donor in a cohort sampled during active COVID-19. The donor label of this sample is uncertain. In DNA, the CDR3 is TGTGCCAGCAGTGGTGACAGGTTGTCACCCCTCCACTTT. Residues: CASSGDRLSPLHF.